The TCR beta chain under discussion was sequenced for a study of T cells after yellow fever vaccination. Overall study findings and caveats: By day 5 rather than day 15, the secondary response had peaked, though it was weaker. Among primary-vaccination clones, most reappeared after the booster, at roughly 96% for CD4 and more than 75% for CD8.

CDR1 LNHNV and CDR2 YYDKDF come from the germline V gene (reference sequence). The CDR3 is 16 residues long. The V and J ends lost 5 bases and 4 bases, in that order; junction bases with no gene match: 9. This clonotype was seen at least ten times. No antigen is known for it. TCR cDNA, made by 5'RACE template switching, carried an added universal primer site and UMIs. TCRdb redid the calling of the 5' RACE reads with MiXCR, one entry per CDR3 protein. The table has approximately 74,000 distinct CDR3 sequences, around 6.9% seen once. Sequenced material: CD8+ T cells sorted from PBMCs, taken less than 6 days after the first yellow fever vaccination. This receptor was taken from a young man who received the YFV17D yellow fever vaccine. The V call is TRBV15, the J call TRBJ2-3; 10 bases agree with TRBD1. The CDR3 coding sequence is TGTGCCACCAGCCGCTTGACAGGGGGCGTCTCAGATACGCAGTATTTT. Translating gives CATSRLTGGVSDTQYF.